The TCR beta chain described here comes from a study of T cell changes during pregnancy in multiple sclerosis. The protocol was immunoSEQ multiplex PCR, while the TCRdb copy is restricted to in-frame clones and leaves out a portion. The repertoire includes some 70,000 clones, 91% of them detected once, and less than 6% sits in the top ten. Germline V gene data show CDR1 as SGHTA and CDR2 as FQGTGA. This CDR3 is 15 amino acids long. After removal of 6 bases from V and 3 bases from J, the junction contained 8 bases not matched to a gene. The receptor was isolated from a female donor with multiple sclerosis, enrolled in a pregnancy study. The chain uses TRBV7-3 and TRBJ2-7; the match to TRBD1 covers 10 bases. Sequenced material: CD8+ T cells from peripheral blood mononuclear cells, taken before pregnancy. This CDR3 reads CASSWGTGEGYEQYF. The DNA for the CDR3 is TGTGCCAGCAGTTGGGGGACAGGGGAAGGCTACGAGCAGTACTTC.